This TCR beta chain derives from a study of T-cell reconstitution after alpha-beta-depleted transplantation in children (dated by TCRdb to the mid-2010s). With respect to the entire study: The study quantitatively tracked T-cell immune reconstitution after TCRalphabeta/CD19-depleted allogeneic hematopoietic cell transplantation in children using TCR repertoire profiling.

The treatment or condition label on this specimen signifies: allogeneic hematopoietic cell transplantation with graft depleted of TCRalphabeta T cells and CD19 B cells. The transplant recipients were children given TCRalphabeta/CD19-depleted allogeneic hematopoietic cell grafts. According to the germline V gene, CDR1 reads SGHTA and CDR2 reads FQGNSA. Spanning cysteine to phenylalanine, the CDR3 consists of 13 amino acids. The only DNA kept is the CDR3, 39 bases in frame from the first base. Cut back by 5 bases and 14 bases, the V and J ends lie 16 bases apart. This clonotype was seen many times. Its antigen is still unknown. The record has no base qualities; no much larger clone is one base away. Libraries were prepared through PCR. The run used an Illumina HiSeq 2500. To normalize quantification of the TCRbeta repertoire, the TCR libraries were built with molecular barcoding that relied on unique molecular identifiers. The raw public data were reprocessed by TCRdb itself: fastp quality trimming at Q25, MiXCR clonotype calling, in-frame beta chains only. When rows share a CDR3 protein, they turn into one entry using the most common DNA and genes. For this sample there are about 200,000 distinct CDR3 sequences; around 7% appear just once. The ten most abundant clones make up about 6% of the sample.

The paper's findings and limits, for the study overall: The apparently early alphabetaT-cell count recovery about two months after transplant was reportedly dependent on only several hundred rapidly expanded clones derived from non-depleted graft cells. In some patients, the high TCRbeta diversity seen at day 60 was put down to recipient T cells and intrathymic progenitors that had survived conditioning. Over subsequent months, a decline in hyperexpanded clone frequencies was noted, and after one year, T-cell counts and TCRbeta diversity were mostly ascribed to newly produced T cells.

The specimen was PBMCs, collected before TCRalphabeta/CD19-depleted stem cell transplant. The chain joins TRBV7-2 to TRBJ1-6; TRBD1 is a weak D gene call, 5 bases matching. The clonotype comes from a boy aged 2 to 10 with acute lymphoblastic leukemia, due to receive a stem cell transplant. The DNA is TGTGCCAGCAGCGTAACAGGCGACGGGTCCCTCCACTTT. Translation gives CASSVTGDGSLHF.